A single sample gave rise to the 25 T cell receptor beta chains below, sequenced in a study of blood T cell repertoires in COVID-19. The repertoire was sequenced with immunoSEQ multiplex PCR; TCRdb's copy has only in-frame clones and lacks some. In the table there are approximately 230,000 clones, 86% of which are singletons. The sample was peripheral blood. These receptors originate from a man aged 30-40 years who had recovered from COVID-19.

The V call is TRBV7-9, the J call TRBJ2-7; no clear D gene. The CDR3 loop spans 15 amino acids. V gave up 0 bases and J gave up 3 bases, with 12 bases separating them. The V gene's germline CDR1 is SEHNR and CDR2 FQNEAQ (reference sequence). CDR3 in DNA: TGTGCCAGCAGCTTAGCGTCAGTCCTAGACTACGAGCAGTACTTC. Encoded protein: CASSLASVLDYEQYF.

This chain joins TRBV5-3 and TRBJ2-7, with a weak D call TRBD2 (7 bases). TRBV5-3 is assigned to the ORF class and has an uncertain function. This CDR3 has 14 amino acids. V lost 4 bases, J lost 7 bases, and 18 bases lay in between. The CDR3 spells CARSRGAPEREQYF. Here the CDR3 DNA reads TGTGCCAGAAGCCGGGGGGCCCCGGAGAGGGAGCAGTACTTC.

This chain links TRBV3-1 (or the pseudogene TRBV3-2) with TRBJ1-2; the match to TRBD1 covers 9 bases. Germline values: CDR1 LGHDT, CDR2 YNNKEL (reference sequence). V lost 1 base and J lost 5; bases outside the gene matches: 14. This CDR3 spans 18 amino acids. Here the CDR3 reads CASSQAQQGATSSYGYTF. CDR3 DNA: TGTGCCAGCAGCCAAGCGCAACAGGGGGCGACGAGCTCTTATGGCTACACCTTC.

This rearrangement joins TRBV9 to TRBJ1-4; D is unresolved. Germline CDR1 reads SGDLS; CDR2 reads YYNGEE. V was cut by 3 bases and J by 4 bases, with 13 bases left in between. This CDR3 spans 15 amino acids. CDR3 in amino acids: CASSAYSLSNEKLFF. CDR3 bases: TGTGCCAGCAGCGCCTACAGCCTTAGTAATGAAAAACTGTTTTTT.

The chain links TRBV6-4 to TRBJ2-1, with 10 nucleotides matching TRBD1. Germline V gene lookup returns CDR1 MRHNA and CDR2 SNTAGT. The junction had 2 bases not matched to a gene; V was cut back by 4 bases and J by 2 bases. The CDR3 loop spans 15 amino acids. CDR3 loop: CASSVGTGAYNEQFF. The CDR3 DNA is TGTGCCAGCAGTGTTGGGACAGGGGCCTACAATGAGCAGTTCTTC.

The V gene is TRBV18, the J gene TRBJ2-2, with D unclear. This CDR3 has 13 residues. Germline-derived CDR1 and CDR2 are KGHSH and LQKENI. The V end was cut by 3 bases, the J end by 6 bases, with 8 bases between. CDR3 sequence reads: CASSPSSAGELFF. The CDR3, as DNA: TGTGCCAGCTCACCGTCATCAGCCGGGGAGCTGTTTTTT.

The gene calls are TRBV19 and TRBJ1-2, with 7 bases lining up with TRBD1. The V segment lost 6 bases and the J segment 7 bases; nucleotides outside the gene matches: 20. CDR3 length: 17 amino acids. Germline assignment: CDR1 LNHDA and CDR2 SQIVND (reference sequence). The chain's CDR3 is CASRKAQGPSLESGYTF. Written as DNA, the CDR3 is TGTGCCAGTAGAAAAGCACAGGGGCCCTCATTAGAGTCTGGCTACACCTTC. The variable domain in full, with the rest retrieved from reference TRBV19 and TRBJ1-2, is DGGITQSPKYLFRKEGQNVTLSCEQNLNHDAMYWYRQDPGQGLRLIYYSQIVNDFQKGDIAEGYSVSREKKESFPLTVTSAQKNPTAFYLCASRKAQGPSLESGYTFGSGTRLTVV.

This chain uses TRBV6-2 or TRBV6-3 with TRBJ1-5; 8 bases match TRBD1. The J segment lost 7 bases and the V segment lost 6 bases, leaving 8 bases of the junction unmatched. The CDR3 runs to 14 residues. In germline, CDR1 is MNHEY, CDR2 SVGEGT. The CDR3, as DNA: TGTGCCAGCAGATACGGACAGGGCGGACAGCCCCAGCATTTT. Its translation is CASRYGQGGQPQHF.

J is TRBJ2-1 and V is TRBV7-9; TRBD2 matches at 9 bases. In germline, CDR1 is SEHNR, CDR2 FQNEAQ (reference sequence). The CDR3 totals 14 residues. Trimming took 5 bases from V and 3 from J; bases not matched to a gene: 2. The CDR3 DNA is TGTGCCAGCAGCCTGCGGGGGGGCTACAATGAGCAGTTCTTC. Translating it yields CASSLRGGYNEQFF.

About this clone itself: Other DNA sequences in this specimen translate into the identical CDR3. The genes are TRBV6-5 and TRBJ2-4, with D perhaps TRBD2 (6 bases). This CDR3 contains 14 residues. Germline loops: CDR1 MNHEY, CDR2 SVGAGI. V was cut by 2 bases and J by 1 base, with 6 bases left in between. The CDR3 reads CASSYGGAKNIQYF. In DNA form, the CDR3 reads TGTGCCAGCAGTTACGGGGGGGCCAAAAACATTCAGTACTTC.

The chain is built from TRBV7-2 and TRBJ1-6; D is uncertain. Germline CDR1 reads SGHTA; CDR2 reads FQGNSA. The CDR3 is 15 amino acids. V was shortened by 6 bases and J by 12 bases, with 21 bases between the two germline ends. CDR3 residues: CASSSRVSVEGPLHF. The CDR3 DNA reads as TGTGCCAGCAGTTCGAGGGTTTCCGTTGAGGGACCCCTCCACTTT.

The genes are TRBV10-1 and TRBJ2-2, with TRBD2 as a possible D gene (5 bases). This CDR3 spans 15 amino acids. The ends were cut back, 6 bases at V and 5 bases at J, with 16 bases in the middle. Germline V gene data show CDR1 as WNHNN and CDR2 as SYGVQD (reference sequence). CDR3: CASSGGRSGTGELFF. DNA for the CDR3: TGCGCCAGCAGCGGCGGACGGTCGGGGACCGGGGAGCTGTTTTTT.

This clone was seen once. The J gene is TRBJ2-2, the V gene TRBV10-3, with D uncertain. Deletions cut 1 base from V and 1 base from J, with 4 bases between. The CDR3 is 14 amino acids. Germline CDR1 and CDR2: ENHRY and SYGVKD. For the CDR3, the DNA is TGTGCCATCAGTGAGTTCAAGAACACCGGGGAGCTGTTTTTT. Translated: CAISEFKNTGELFF.

V usage is TRBV4-3 and J usage is TRBJ1-2, with D unresolved. The ends were cut back, 0 bases at V and 5 bases at J, with 10 bases in the middle. This CDR3 is built from 14 residues. Germline V gives CDR1 LGHNA, CDR2 YSLEER. CDR3 loop: CASSQDRTTYGYTF. The CDR3 bases are TGCGCCAGCAGCCAAGACCGCACAACATATGGCTACACCTTC.

V usage is TRBV12-3 or TRBV12-4 and J usage is TRBJ1-1; D ambiguous. The CDR3 is 13 residues long. The ends were cut back, 6 bases at V and 1 base at J, with 9 bases in the middle. In nucleotides, the CDR3 is TGTGCCAGCAGGACTGGAGAGAACACTGAAGCTTTCTTT. It codes for CASRTGENTEAFF.

The V and J genes are TRBV11-2 and TRBJ1-2, with D unresolved. This CDR3 has 13 residues. The germline V and J ends were trimmed by 2 bases and 1 base, with 5 bases remaining between them. CDR1 SGHAT and CDR2 FQNNGV come from the germline V gene. In DNA, the CDR3 is TGTGCCAGCAGCTTACTTATTAACTATGGCTACACCTTC. Its translation is CASSLLINYGYTF.

The V gene is TRBV7-2, the J gene TRBJ2-3; 9 bases align to TRBD2. Germline assignment: CDR1 SGHTA and CDR2 FQGNSA. V lost 5 bases to trimming and J lost 2 bases; unmatched junction nucleotides: 5. The CDR3 extends over 15 amino acids. Here the CDR3 DNA reads TGTGCCAGCAGCCCGATAGCGGGGGTCACAGATACGCAGTATTTT. Translated, it gives CASSPIAGVTDTQYF.

J is TRBJ1-5 and V is TRBV6-5; perhaps TRBD1 as D (5 bases). Trimming pared 6 bases from V and 3 bases from J, leaving 15 bases between. Germline values: CDR1 MNHEY, CDR2 SVGAGI. This CDR3 has 15 amino acids. Here the CDR3 reads CASRGPGPSNQPQHF. The CDR3 DNA is TGTGCCAGCAGGGGGCCAGGGCCCTCCAATCAGCCCCAGCATTTT.

In DNA form, the CDR3 reads TGTGCTAGTGGTTCCCCCGCAGGGTACGGCTACACCTTC. Translation gives CASGSPAGYGYTF. This sequence joins TRBV12-5 and TRBJ1-2, with a weak D call TRBD1 (5 bases). Between the trimmed V and J ends, which lost 4 bases and 8 bases, there was a span of 14 bases. CDR3 size: 13 residues. Germline-derived CDR1 and CDR2 are LGHNT and FRNRAP.

This chain connects TRBV5-1 to TRBJ2-2, with D possibly being TRBD1 (6 bases). Trimming pared 1 base from V and 3 bases from J, leaving 13 bases between. This CDR3 is built from 16 residues. CDR1 and CDR2 (germline): SGHRS, YFSETQ. CDR3 nucleotides: TGCGCCAGCAGCTTGAGGGGGACCAGGGACACCGGGGAGCTGTTTTTT. Protein sequence: CASSLRGTRDTGELFF.

The rearrangement links TRBV7-9 to TRBJ2-2; D unresolved. CDR3 length equals 13 residues. Trimming pared 5 bases from V and 4 bases from J, leaving 8 bases between. From germline, CDR1 is SEHNR and CDR2 FQNEAQ (reference sequence). The CDR3 DNA reads as TGTGCCAGCAGCCCTTCTATCACCGGGGAGCTGTTTTTT. Translated: CASSPSITGELFF.

The chain employs TRBV19 and TRBJ1-2; possible D gene TRBD1, 5 bases. Trimming took off 1 base at V and 4 bases at J, with 13 bases between the two ends. CDR3 length: 15 residues. Germline CDR1 and CDR2: LNHDA and SQIVND (reference sequence). The CDR3 protein is CASSIGPGKGYGYTF. The CDR3 coding sequence is TGTGCCAGTAGTATAGGTCCAGGGAAGGGCTATGGCTACACCTTC.

The rearrangement links TRBV6-4 to TRBJ2-1, with TRBD1 matching over 11 bases. Germline V CDR1 and CDR2: MRHNA, SNTAGT. There are 16 residues in the CDR3. J lost 4 bases, V lost 4 bases, and 6 bases had no gene match. The CDR3 DNA reads as TGTGCCAGCAGTGCCGGGACAGGGGGATATTACAATGAGCAGTTCTTC. It encodes CASSAGTGGYYNEQFF.

The chain couples TRBV11-2 to TRBJ2-5, with D possibly TRBD2 on 7 matching bases. This CDR3 is 14 amino acids long. Germline CDR1 reads SGHAT; CDR2 reads FQNNGV. The germline V and J ends were trimmed by 6 bases and 4 bases, with 15 bases remaining between them. DNA for the CDR3: TGTGCCAGCAGACGATGGGGGGGCCGAGAGACCCAGTACTTC. Residues: CASRRWGGRETQYF.

The V call is TRBV10-1, the J call TRBJ2-3, with 9 bases identical to TRBD2. The junction had 4 bases not matched to a gene; V was cut back by 2 bases and J by 4 bases. This CDR3 has 15 residues. Germline CDR1 and CDR2: WNHNN and SYGVQD (reference sequence). The CDR3 region has the DNA TGCGCCAGCAGTGAGGGACTAGCGCGGCCAGATACGCAGTATTTT. It specifies CASSEGLARPDTQYF.